The 31 T cell receptor beta chains below were found in one sample sequenced in a study of molecular identifiers for immune sequencing clone quantification (dated by TCRdb to the late 2010s). The library was built by means of PCR. The sequencer was an Illumina HiSeq 4000. In TCRdb, the public reads were trimmed at Q25 with fastp and aligned with MiXCR, with productive beta chains retained. Every entry covers one CDR3 protein and lists the most common genes and DNA from its rows. The sample contains roughly 320,000 distinct CDR3 sequences, about a fifth of them found a single time. About 0.79% of the sample belongs to the ten largest clones. Sequencing was carried out using naive CD8+ T cells from blood, with Jurkat cell RNA spiked in. The cell subset or site label on this specimen signifies: FACS-sorted CD8+CD4-CCR7+CD45RA+ naive T cells. The receptors stem from a human donor in good health. Some libraries in this study had Jurkat cell RNA spiked in.

This clonotype has a count of ten or more. This chain connects TRBV19 to TRBJ2-3; a weak D match, TRBD2 (6 bases). Germline assignment: CDR1 LNHDA and CDR2 SQIVND (reference sequence). V gave up 9 bases and J gave up 4 bases, with 11 bases separating them. This CDR3 spans 12 amino acids. CDR3 protein: CASKTGADTQYF. DNA for the CDR3: TGTGCCAGCAAAACGGGAGCAGATACGCAGTATTTT.

This clonotype was picked up many times. J is TRBJ1-5 and V is TRBV27; TRBD1 agrees at 7 bases. The V gene's germline CDR1 is MNHEY and CDR2 SMNVEV (reference sequence). The V gene end was trimmed by 5 bases and the J gene end by 6 bases; junction bases not matched to a gene: 4. CDR3 length: 13 residues. CDR3 protein: CASSPQGSQPQHF. DNA of the CDR3: TGTGCCAGCAGTCCACAGGGGAGTCAGCCCCAGCATTTT.

In regard to this clonotype: This sequence may be a read error, since a much larger clone differs from it by one base. The V and J genes are TRBV9 and TRBJ1-1; TRBD1 is a possible D gene (5 bases). The CDR3 has 15 amino acids. In germline, CDR1 is SGDLS, CDR2 YYNGEE. V lost 0 bases and J 6 bases, leaving 15 bases between the germline ends. The CDR3 loop is CASSVVGQGGAEAFF. The CDR3 nucleotides are TGTGCCAGCAGCGTAGTGGGGCAGGGTGGCGCTGAAGCTTTCTTT.

The table lists this clonotype with many counts. The rearrangement uses TRBV24-1 and TRBJ1-2; D unclear. The V and J ends lost 9 bases and 2 bases respectively, with 12 bases between them. CDR3 length equals 13 residues. Germline V CDR1 and CDR2: KGHDR, SFDVKD. This CDR3 is CATYSTDNYGYTF. The CDR3 coding sequence is TGTGCCACCTACTCGACGGACAACTATGGCTACACCTTC.

The chain uses TRBV30 and TRBJ2-7, with a possible D match to TRBD1 (5 bases). The CDR3 sequence is 17 residues long. Germline CDR1 reads GTSNPN; CDR2 reads SVGIG (reference sequence). V lost 1 base, J lost 4 bases, and 23 bases lay in between. In DNA, the CDR3 is TGTGCCTGGAGTGGGTTAACCACCCAGGGATCCCATTACGAGCAGTACTTC. Residues: CAWSGLTTQGSHYEQYF.

This clonotype was counted at least ten times. This chain's CDR3 is CASSLAGQDSNQPQHF. DNA for the CDR3: TGTGCCAGCAGCTTGGCCGGGCAGGATAGCAATCAGCCCCAGCATTTT. The rearrangement joins TRBV7-9 to TRBJ1-5; D not resolved. V was clipped by 3 bases and J by 0 bases, with 12 bases between them. There are 16 residues in the CDR3. Germline CDR1 reads SEHNR; CDR2 reads FQNEAQ (reference sequence).

This clonotype was found a few times. J is TRBJ2-1 and V is TRBV28, with 8 nucleotides matching TRBD2. The J segment lost 4 bases and the V segment lost 7 bases, leaving 6 bases of the junction unmatched. CDR1 MDHEN and CDR2 SYDVKM come from the germline V gene. The CDR3 length is 14 residues. The CDR3 spells CASKEIAGYNEQFF. In DNA form, the CDR3 reads TGTGCCAGCAAAGAGATAGCGGGATACAATGAGCAGTTCTTC.

The table lists this clonotype with a count of one. A much larger clone differs from this one at a single base, so this may be a read error. This rearrangement joins TRBV4-1 to TRBJ1-1; perhaps TRBD1 as D (5 bases). CDR3 size: 15 residues. The V gene's germline CDR1 is MGHRA and CDR2 YSYEKL. The CDR3 spells CASSQMLGVNTETFF. Written as DNA, the CDR3 is TGCGCCAGCAGCCAAATGCTGGGGGTAAACACTGAAACTTTCTTT.

This clonotype was counted many times. This chain uses TRBV6-6 with TRBJ2-4; 7 bases align to TRBD1. V lost 8 bases, J lost 7 bases, and 8 bases stayed unmatched. Germline loops: CDR1 MNHNY, CDR2 SVGAGI (reference sequence). CDR3 length: 13 residues. The CDR3 sequence is CASLTGDNNIQYF. Written as DNA, the CDR3 is TGTGCCAGCCTAACAGGGGATAACAACATTCAGTACTTC.

The sample holds many counts of this clonotype. This sequence joins TRBV6-2 or TRBV6-3 and TRBJ2-1, with D perhaps assigned TRBD1 or TRBD2 (5 bases each). The CDR3 covers 13 residues. Germline V lookup: CDR1 MNHEY, CDR2 SVGEGT. V dropped 0 bases and J dropped 9 bases, with 9 bases sitting between them. CDR3 sequence reads: CASSYSPGTEQFF. CDR3 in DNA: TGTGCCAGCAGTTACTCGCCGGGGACTGAGCAGTTCTTC.

This clonotype was seen at least ten times. V is TRBV6-6 and J is TRBJ1-2; 7 positions agree with TRBD1. This CDR3 is 15 amino acids long. Trimming cost V 4 bases and J 2 bases; bases outside gene matches: 7. CDR1 is MNHNY and CDR2 is SVGAGI in the germline V gene (reference sequence). CDR3 region: CASSSMSGGNYGYTF. The CDR3 DNA reads TGTGCCAGCAGTTCCATGTCAGGGGGGAACTATGGCTACACCTTC.

This clonotype was counted a few times. This chain links TRBV25-1 with TRBJ1-2; 8 nucleotides agree with TRBD1. CDR3 length: 15 amino acids. Germline CDR1 and CDR2: MGHDK and SYGVNS. Losses at the gene ends were 6 bases for V and 6 bases for J; bases not matched to a gene: 12. CDR3 nucleotide sequence: TGTGCCAGCAGCCTCCGTGGACAGGGACGAAATGGCTACACCTTC. Translating gives CASSLRGQGRNGYTF.

This clonotype was recorded at least ten times. The chain uses TRBV20-1 and TRBJ1-1; weak D call: TRBD1 (6 bases). The CDR3 has 15 amino acids. CDR1 DFQATT and CDR2 SNEGSKA come from the germline V gene (reference sequence). Trimming took off 3 bases at V and 4 bases at J, with 18 bases between the two ends. The CDR3: CSARALGTPGTEAFF. The CDR3, as DNA: TGCAGTGCTAGGGCCTTAGGGACACCAGGCACTGAAGCTTTCTTT.

This sequence joins TRBV2 and TRBJ1-5; 7 nucleotides match TRBD1. Germline CDR1 reads SNHLY; CDR2 reads FYNNEI. The CDR3 length is 19 residues. The J segment lost 2 bases and the V segment lost 5 bases, leaving 18 bases of the junction unmatched. The CDR3 spells CASSKQGTVMAIGNQPQHF. In nucleotides, the CDR3 is TGTGCCAGCAGTAAGCAGGGGACAGTTATGGCTATAGGCAATCAGCCCCAGCATTTT.

This clonotype was picked up many times. The rearrangement links TRBV20-1 to TRBJ1-1; D not certain. Germline V gene lookup returns CDR1 DFQATT and CDR2 SNEGSKA (reference sequence). This CDR3 has 15 amino acids. V lost 0 bases and J 4 bases, leaving 15 bases between the germline ends. The CDR3 sequence is CSARDWAQAGTEAFF. In DNA form, the CDR3 reads TGCAGTGCTAGAGATTGGGCGCAGGCTGGCACTGAAGCTTTCTTT.

The chain joins TRBV12-5 to TRBJ1-5; D is uncertain. With 1 base removed from V and 3 bases from J, the gap between germline ends came to 4 bases. The V gene's germline CDR1 is LGHNT and CDR2 FRNRAP. This CDR3 is 13 amino acids long. The CDR3 spells CASGLDLNQPQHF. CDR3 bases: TGTGCTAGTGGTTTGGACCTCAATCAGCCCCAGCATTTT.

As for this clonotype: A much larger clone lies one base from this, so it may be a read error. The V and J genes are TRBV2 and TRBJ2-2; TRBD2 matches at 7 bases. This CDR3 contains 13 residues. Looked up from germline, CDR1 is SNHLY and CDR2 is FYNNEI. CDR3 in amino acids: CASSHQTPREPFF. DNA for the CDR3: TGTGCCAGCAGTCACCAGACACCGCGGGAGCCGTTTTTT.

With regard to this clonotype: Possible read error: a much larger clone is one base away. The conserved phenylalanine or tryptophan normally closing the CDR3 is absent here, so this likely arose from a read error. The V gene is TRBV6-1, the J gene TRBJ2-3, with 8 bases identical to TRBD2. The CDR3 runs to 16 residues. Losses at the gene ends were 10 bases for V and 0 bases for J; bases not matched to a gene: 12. Germline V gene lookup returns CDR1 MNHNS and CDR2 SASEGT. In DNA form, the CDR3 reads TGTGCCACCCTAGTGAACATAGCGGGGAGCACAGATACGCAGTATTCT. This translates into CATLVNIAGSTDTQYS.

Notes on this clonotype: At one end the junction does not follow the germline gene, possibly because of a read error. The genes are TRBV29-1 and TRBJ1-3; D is uncertain. Germline lookup yields CDR1 SQVTM and CDR2 ANQGSEA. This CDR3 has 16 amino acids. The CDR3 region has the DNA TGCGGCGTTGAAGGGCTGCCAGATAGCTCTGGAAACACCATATATTTT. Amino acids: CGVEGLPDSSGNTIYF.

Many counts were recorded for this clonotype. The chain employs TRBV9 and TRBJ1-1; 7 bases are shared with TRBD1. Germline CDR1 is SGDLS and CDR2 is YYNGEE. V trimming: 3 bases; J trimming: 5 bases; junction bases outside the gene matches: 7. The CDR3 consists of 14 residues. The CDR3 reads CASSETGIVTEAFF. CDR3 in DNA: TGTGCCAGCAGCGAGACAGGGATTGTGACTGAAGCTTTCTTT.

With regard to this clonotype: This sequence may be a read error, since a much larger clone differs from it by one base. Because the CDR3 is missing its conserved closing phenylalanine or tryptophan, this is likely a read error. The chain joins TRBV7-9 to TRBJ2-7; TRBD1 matches at 7 bases. The V gene end was trimmed by 5 bases and the J gene end by 4 bases; junction bases not matched to a gene: 8. Per the germline V gene, CDR1 is SEHNR and CDR2 is FQNEAQ (reference sequence). This CDR3 is built from 14 residues. The CDR3 coding sequence is TGTGCCAGCAGCCCAGACAGGGACCTATACGAGCAGTACTAC. Its translation: CASSPDRDLYEQYY.

This clonotype was observed a handful of times. The CDR3 region is CASSLPPGQITGISEQFF. The CDR3 DNA is TGTGCCAGCAGCTTGCCACCGGGACAGATCACCGGCATCAGTGAGCAGTTCTTC. The rearrangement links TRBV11-2 to TRBJ2-1, with 7 bases lining up with TRBD1. The CDR3 contains 18 residues. Germline values: CDR1 SGHAT, CDR2 FQNNGV. The junction had 20 bases not matched to a gene; V was cut back by 3 bases and J by 9 bases. The whole variable domain, filled in from reference TRBV11-2 and TRBJ2-1, reads EAGVAQSPRYKIIEKRQSVAFWCNPISGHATLYWYQQILGQGPKLLIQFQNNGVVDDSQLPKDRFSAERLKGVDSTLKIQPAKLEDSAVYLCASSLPPGQITGISEQFFGPGTRLTVL.

As for this clonotype: A read error may explain this, as a much larger clone is one base away. The DNA is omitted, as the CDR3 cannot be located on it reliably, and the CDR3 follows TCRdb's listing. This chain uses TRBV29-1 with TRBJ1-1; TRBD1 was called by the table and not checked on the DNA. From germline, CDR1 is SQVTM and CDR2 ANQGSEA. The CDR3 extends over 13 residues, inclusive of both ends. CDR3 loop: CSVLWGPGTESFF.

This clonotype has only a few counts. A much more abundant neighbour one base away suggests this may be a read error. The chain carries TRBV4-1 and TRBJ2-1; 8 nucleotides align to TRBD1. Germline V CDR1 and CDR2: MGHRA, YSYEKL. This CDR3 spans 16 amino acids. Written as DNA, the CDR3 is TGCGCCAGCAGCCTTGAGGACAGGGCGGCCTACAATGAGCGGTTCTTC. It specifies CASSLEDRAAYNERFF.

This clonotype appeared a few times. DNA of the CDR3: TGTGCCAAAAAGAAGGTCACAGATACGCAGTATTTT. Translating gives CAKKKVTDTQYF. The chain joins TRBV2 to TRBJ2-3, with no clear D. This CDR3 comprises 12 residues. The germline V gene encodes CDR1 SNHLY and CDR2 FYNNEI. V was cut by 10 bases and J by 2 bases, with 10 bases left in between.

This clonotype occurred a few times. J is TRBJ1-5 and V is TRBV6-5; no definite D call. The better agreement between TRBJ2-3 and the DNA end casts doubt on the J call. Germline CDR1 and CDR2: MNHEY and SVGAGI. CDR3 length: 13 amino acids. This CDR3 is CASSYTPAQPQYF. The CDR3 DNA sequence: TGTGCCAGCAGTTATACCCCGGCGCAGCCCCAGTATTTT.

This clonotype was detected a few times. CDR3 sequence reads: CASSDTKSSYNEQFF. In nucleotides, the CDR3 is TGTGCCAGTAGTGATACAAAGAGCTCCTACAATGAGCAGTTCTTC. The chain employs TRBV19 and TRBJ2-1; D gene unclear. The CDR3 has 15 residues. Germline V gene sequence: CDR1 LNHDA, CDR2 SQIVND (reference sequence). V lost 5 bases to trimming and J lost 0 bases, with 11 bases between them.

A remark on this clonotype: The germline gene is not matched at one end of the junction; a read error may be the cause. V is TRBV27 and J is TRBJ2-7; possibly TRBD1 or TRBD2 for D (5 bases each). The CDR3 has 14 amino acids. In germline, CDR1 is MNHEY, CDR2 SMNVEV (reference sequence). The CDR3 region is CVSSWAVGGYEQYF. CDR3 DNA sequence: TGTGTCAGCAGTTGGGCCGTTGGGGGCTACGAGCAGTACTTC.

On this clonotype: This may be a read error, as it is one base from a much larger clone. The chain employs TRBV29-1 and TRBJ2-3; a weak D match, TRBD1 (8 bases). Trimming cost V 0 bases and J 2 bases, with 18 bases left between them. The CDR3 is made up of 17 amino acids. Per germline, CDR1 SQVTM and CDR2 ANQGSEA. The CDR3 coding sequence is TGCAGCGTTGAAGATCTTAGGACAGGGAGGGCCACAGATACGCAGTATTTT. Amino acid sequence: CSVEDLRTGRATDTQYF.

In this sample, this clonotype turned up a few times. The chain couples TRBV11-2 to TRBJ2-1, with D unresolved. The V and J ends lost 4 bases and 9 bases respectively, with 10 bases between them. This CDR3 has 12 amino acids. Germline loops: CDR1 SGHAT, CDR2 FQNNGV. CDR3 DNA: TGTGCCAGCAGCTCCCTAAGTGGTGAGCAGTTCTTC. Protein product: CASSSLSGEQFF.

The chain links TRBV12-5 to TRBJ2-1; no definite D call. Looked up from germline, CDR1 is LGHNT and CDR2 is FRNRAP. The CDR3 is 15 amino acids. Trimming removed 7 bases at V and 2 bases at J, with 15 bases between. The CDR3 loop reads CASDRVLSPYNEQFF. In DNA, the CDR3 is TGTGCTAGTGACAGAGTACTTAGCCCCTACAATGAGCAGTTCTTC.